What follows is one TCR beta chain and its context. Its antigen is still unknown. A read error may account for a junction end that differs from germline. These data belong to a study of tumor-infiltrating lymphocytes in primary liver carcinoma (dated 2017 in TCRdb). Broadly, across the study: Of the five patients, three men and two women aged 30 to 69 years, four had hepatocellular carcinoma and one had combined HCC and intrahepatic cholangiocarcinoma. Across five regions of each liver tumor, along with adjacent normal tissue and blood, the study brought together TCRbeta repertoire sequencing, expression microarrays and whole-exome sequencing. Reproducibility between technical replicate repertoires was high, with correlation coefficients above 0.95 and mean shared-clone rates about 0.91. Roughly 3.5 to 8 million productive TCRbeta reads were obtained per sample, and no significant difference in read depth was found between tissue types. Agilent mRNA microarray profiling was performed on the roughly 25 tumor region samples to relate TCRbeta repertoire diversity to the local molecular phenotype. A total of some 35 specimens from 5 patients went through TCRbeta repertoire sequencing, namely 25 tumor regions, 5 adjacent noncancerous liver tissues and 5 peripheral blood samples. The five patients had tumors staged T1-T3 N0M0, with maximum diameters ranging from about 4.2 to 11 cm.

Overall results and qualifications from the work: Compared with blood, tumors had a significantly larger share of the repertoire taken up by the top 250 clones (p = 0.039). Only five or six patients were included in the study, and the authors note that the findings should be validated in a larger study. Because sequencing covered only the TCR beta chain and unpaired alpha chains were not captured, true repertoire diversity is likely underestimated. Pairs of tumor regions showed greater repertoire overlap (mean about 35%) than tumor-adjacent pairs (roughly 17%) or tumor-blood pairs (approximately 14%), which is consistent with antigen-driven expansion. Only about 7-25% of top clones were present in all five regions of a tumor, suggesting spatial heterogeneity of tumor-infiltrating T cells. Since the samples were bulk and unsorted, there was no way to compare CD4+ and CD8+ T cell repertoires.

From the cysteine up to the phenylalanine, the CDR3 has a length of 16 residues. Only the CDR3 DNA stays, 48 bases, in frame from base 1. Starting from approximately 500 ng total RNA, TCRbeta-specific cDNA was produced by reverse transcription with a constant-region primer and ProtoScript II reverse transcriptase. TCRbeta libraries were built with three nested multiplex PCR rounds, a slightly modified ARM-PCR procedure. Each of the first two PCR rounds ran for approximately 10 cycles and used multiplex TRBV1-TRBV30 forward primers together with a Cbeta reverse primer. Sample barcodes and Illumina adapters were attached in a final 25-cycle PCR using Deep VentR polymerase. Before sequencing, amplicons of 200-500 bp were gel-purified using a QIAquick gel extraction kit. TCRbeta amplicons were sequenced on an Illumina HiSeq 2500 with 250-bp paired-end reads. From the authors' description of their analysis: Trimmomatic v0.33 was used to quality-trim the reads, and FLASH v1.2.11 was used to merge paired reads so that full CDR3 sequences could be recovered. V, D and J germline segments were assigned to the rearranged TCRbeta sequences using MiGEC v1.2.1b. VDJtools v1.0.0 computed clonotype statistics and Shannon-Wiener diversity indices. To reduce sampling bias, subsequent analyses other than the diversity analysis used only the 250 most abundant clonotypes in each sample. TCRdb handled the public reads itself, with Q25 trimming in fastp and clone calling in MiXCR, and kept productive beta chains. When rows share a CDR3 protein, they turn into one entry using the most common DNA and genes. In this record, the V and J calls reflect TCRdb's handling and not the investigators' own analysis. For this sample there are tens of thousands of distinct CDR3 sequences; about three quarters appear just once. Just under 40% of the sample lies in the top ten.

Without any cell sorting, total RNA and DNA were co-extracted from about 20-30 mg of bulk tissue using the AllPrep DNA/RNA mini kit. Surgical resection was performed in China between late 2015 and March 2016 on about 5 patients with histopathologically diagnosed primary liver carcinoma. Chronic HBV infection was present in the patients, and the patients were treatment-naive at sampling. Each tumor was sampled at five spatially separated regions: the tumor centre plus the superior, inferior, left-lateral and right-lateral poles. More than 90% viable tumor cells were found by histology in every tumor sample. Each fresh piece of tumor and adjacent tissue was cut in two, with one half stored in RNAlater at -80 degrees C and the other half sent for histology.

Sequencing was carried out using liver tumor tissue from sampling region 1. Explained via the paper, the cell subset or site label denotes: tumor region T1, superior pole. The chain couples TRBV12-3 or TRBV12-4 to TRBJ2-5, with the D gene tentatively TRBD1 or TRBD2, based on 5 matching bases in each. The origin of this receptor is a woman under 40 with primary liver carcinoma and hepatitis B virus infection. For the CDR3, the sequence is CVGSLSPWGSVETQYF. The DNA sequence is given as TGTGTCGGCAGTTTAAGTCCATGGGGGTCGGTGGAGACCCAATACTTC.